This entry features one T cell receptor (beta chain) sequence. A multiplex PCR was run with 60 Vbeta primers and 13 Jbeta primers. Repertoires were generated with immunoSEQ multiplex PCR, while TCRdb's copy carries only in-frame clones and drops some. Of 150,000 to 200,000 clones listed, around 79% are singletons. The sample originates from a study of cytomegalovirus exposure and HLA in healthy donors. The CDR3 length is 15 residues. J was trimmed by 7 bases and V by 4 bases; bases with no gene match: 12. Germline V CDR1 and CDR2: SGHNT, YYREEE (reference sequence). Sequencing used PBMCs. The rearrangement joins TRBV5-4 to TRBJ1-2, with TRBD1 matching 8 bases. This TCR derives from a male donor in good health and CMV-seropositive. The DNA for the CDR3 is TGTGCCAGCAGCATACCCGGACAGGGTCGTTTTGGCTACACCTTC. Its protein is CASSIPGQGRFGYTF.